What follows are 15 T cell receptor beta chains derived from one specimen sequenced in a study of T cells in Graves' hyperthyroidism and ophthalmopathy. Amplified TCR beta CDR3 regions derived from RNA transcripts. The HTBI primer set was used in a first-round RT-PCR of the TCR CDR3. TCRdb reprocessed the multiplex PCR reads with MiXCR, giving one entry per CDR3 protein. The data hold about 720,000 distinct CDR3 sequences, with over 15% observed a single time. The specimen sequenced was blood. The source is a man aged 18 to 29 with Graves' hyperthyroidism.

This clonotype was seen at least ten times. The chain uses TRBV7-3 and TRBJ2-7; 7 nucleotides line up with TRBD1. Germline assignment: CDR1 SGHTA and CDR2 FQGTGA. The CDR3 consists of 14 residues. The trim removed 5 bases at V and 3 bases at J, leaving 7 bases unmatched. The CDR3 protein is CASSPDRASYEQYF. Here the CDR3 DNA reads TGTGCCAGCAGCCCCGACAGGGCGAGCTACGAGCAGTACTTC.

The chain recombines TRBV7-3 with TRBJ2-3, with D maybe TRBD2 (7 bases). The CDR3 runs 15 residues. V was cut by 3 bases and J by 8 bases, with 18 bases left in between. The germline V gene encodes CDR1 SGHTA and CDR2 FQGTGA. CDR3 sequence (DNA): TGTGCCAGCAGCTTGAGTTCGGGGGGCTCGGGTACGCAGTATTTT. It is translated as CASSLSSGGSGTQYF. Filled out from reference TRBV7-3 and TRBJ2-3, the complete variable domain reads GAGVSQTPSNKVTEKGKYVELRCDPISGHTALYWYRQSLGQGPEFLIYFQGTGAADDSGLPNDRFFAVRPEGSVSTLKIQRTERGDSAVYLCASSLSSGGSGTQYFGPGTRLTVL.

This clonotype has just a few counts. V is TRBV18 and J is TRBJ1-4; D is unresolved. With 3 bases removed from V and 8 bases from J, the gap between germline ends came to 10 bases. The length of the CDR3 is 13 residues. Germline values: CDR1 KGHSH, CDR2 LQKENI. CDR3: CASSPKGPEKLFF. The DNA for the CDR3 is TGTGCCAGCTCACCGAAAGGGCCCGAAAAACTGTTTTTT.

This clonotype was seen at least ten times. The rearrangement links TRBV11-2 to TRBJ2-5; D ambiguous. Germline CDR1 is SGHAT and CDR2 is FQNNGV. V was clipped by 7 bases and J by 7 bases, with 19 bases between them. The CDR3 spans 14 residues. Written as DNA, the CDR3 is TGTGCCAGCAACGAGGCAGCTCCAAGAGGGACCCAGTACTTC. Its protein is CASNEAAPRGTQYF. The full variable domain, in which reference TRBV11-2 and TRBJ2-5 provide the parts outside the CDR3, is EAGVAQSPRYKIIEKRQSVAFWCNPISGHATLYWYQQILGQGPKLLIQFQNNGVVDDSQLPKDRFSAERLKGVDSTLKIQPAKLEDSAVYLCASNEAAPRGTQYFGPGTRLLVL.

This clonotype was found a few times. V is TRBV29-1 and J is TRBJ2-7; 7 bases align to TRBD2. This CDR3 spans 14 amino acids. Germline values: CDR1 SQVTM, CDR2 ANQGSEA. V was clipped by 8 bases and J by 3 bases; unmatched bases: 13. CDR3 region: CSSPPRGRFYEQYF. As DNA, the CDR3 is TGCAGCTCACCCCCCCGCGGGAGATTCTACGAGCAGTACTTC.

This clonotype was seen only a few times. The gene calls are TRBV6-6 and TRBJ1-1, with no clear D. The CDR3 is 14 amino acids. With 0 bases removed from V and 5 bases from J, the gap between germline ends came to 10 bases. Germline values: CDR1 MNHNY, CDR2 SVGAGI (reference sequence). CDR3 loop: CASSYSVGWTEAFF. The DNA for the CDR3 is TGTGCCAGCAGTTACTCGGTTGGGTGGACTGAAGCTTTCTTT.

The V call is TRBV18, the J call TRBJ1-4; weak D call: TRBD1 (5 bases). V dropped 3 bases and J dropped 5 bases, with 16 bases sitting between them. The length of the CDR3 is 16 residues. Germline V gene lookup returns CDR1 KGHSH and CDR2 LQKENI. The CDR3, as DNA: TGTGCCAGCTCACCCCGCCGTTTGGCAGGGAATGAAAAACTGTTTTTT. Residues: CASSPRRLAGNEKLFF.

This clonotype showed up many times. V usage is TRBV2 and J usage is TRBJ2-7; maybe TRBD2 (6 bases). CDR1 is SNHLY, CDR2 FYNNEI, per germline. Trimming left V 7 bases short and J 7 bases short, with 17 bases between. CDR3 length: 13 amino acids. Here the CDR3 reads CASKGQTGGEQYF. The DNA of the CDR3 is TGTGCCAGCAAGGGCCAGACCGGGGGAGAGCAGTACTTC.

This clonotype has ten or more counts. The chain recombines TRBV28 with TRBJ2-5; 9 nucleotides line up with TRBD2. The CDR3 has 15 residues. V lost 3 bases and J lost 5; bases outside the gene matches: 7. Germline V gives CDR1 MDHEN, CDR2 SYDVKM. CDR3 nucleotides: TGTGCCAGCAGTTTGCGCGGGAGGGCCCAGGAGACCCAGTACTTC. This translates into CASSLRGRAQETQYF.

This clonotype was counted at least ten times. The rearrangement joins TRBV2 to TRBJ2-3; 9 bases match TRBD1. J lost 0 bases, V lost 5 bases, and 3 bases had no gene match. The germline CDR1 and CDR2 sequences are SNHLY and FYNNEI. CDR3 length equals 15 residues. The CDR3 region has the DNA TGTGCCAGCAGTCGGACAGGGGCTAGCACAGATACGCAGTATTTT. Protein product: CASSRTGASTDTQYF.

In its sample, this clonotype was seen a few times. The CDR3 here is CASSPSGRQADTQYF. The CDR3 region has the DNA TGTGCCAGCAGCCCTAGCGGGAGGCAGGCAGATACGCAGTATTTT. The rearrangement links TRBV9 to TRBJ2-3; 11 bases align to TRBD2. The CDR3 runs to 15 residues. V trimming: 4 bases; J trimming: 4 bases; junction bases outside the gene matches: 5. Germline assignment: CDR1 SGDLS and CDR2 YYNGEE.

The chain uses TRBV7-8 and TRBJ1-2; 7 positions agree with TRBD1. The CDR3 runs 20 residues. Germline CDR1 and CDR2: SGHVS and FQNEAQ. After removal of 5 bases from V and 4 bases from J, the junction contained 25 bases not matched to a gene. CDR3 nucleotides: TGTGCCAGCAGCCTTCACCGGAGTCAACCCCCGGGACAGAAAATCTATGGCTACACCTTC. Amino acid sequence: CASSLHRSQPPGQKIYGYTF.

This clonotype was seen many times. V usage is TRBV10-3 and J usage is TRBJ2-1, with D perhaps matching TRBD2 (5 bases). This CDR3 has 15 residues. The germline V and J ends were trimmed by 4 bases and 0 bases, with 10 bases remaining between them. Germline assignment: CDR1 ENHRY and CDR2 SYGVKD. Here the CDR3 DNA reads TGTGCCATCAGTGGGGGAGCATACTCCTACAATGAGCAGTTCTTC. Translated, it gives CAISGGAYSYNEQFF.

Ten or more counts support this clonotype. This chain links TRBV20-1 with TRBJ2-5, with D possibly matching TRBD1 (6 bases). The CDR3 spans 13 residues. Trimming removed 0 bases at V and 2 bases at J, with 7 bases between. Looked up from germline, CDR1 is DFQATT and CDR2 is SNEGSKA (reference sequence). This chain's CDR3 is CSARDRGQETQYF. Written as DNA, the CDR3 is TGCAGTGCTAGAGACAGGGGTCAAGAGACCCAGTACTTC.

Only one count was recorded for this clonotype. This may be a read error: a much more frequent sequence differs by one nucleotide. The V call is TRBV24-1, the J call TRBJ2-1; 10 nucleotides align to TRBD2. This CDR3 spans 16 amino acids. Germline V CDR1 and CDR2: KGHDR, SFDVKD. Losses at the gene ends were 9 bases for V and 9 bases for J; bases not matched to a gene: 16. The CDR3 nucleotides read TGTGCCACCTCCGATATGGGACTAGCGTACAACAGTGAGCAGTTCTTC. Translation gives CATSDMGLAYNSEQFF.